This TCR beta chain derives from a study of CD4 and CD8 cells across lung adenocarcinoma regions. Samples came from patients with localized non-small cell lung adenocarcinoma. The CDR3 covers 17 residues. The V gene's germline CDR1 is LNHDA and CDR2 SQIVND (reference sequence). V dropped 3 bases and J dropped 0 bases, with 15 bases sitting between them. One entry per CDR3 protein, called by TCRdb with MiXCR from the PCR reads. Among roughly 10,000 distinct CDR3 sequences listed, about 55% were seen once. V gene TRBV19 combines with J gene TRBJ2-1; tentative D call: TRBD2 (5 bases). The specimen sequenced was CD4+ T cells from the center of a lung tumor. The origin of this receptor is a male donor with lung adenocarcinoma. The CD4 and CD8 labels of this study may be unreliable. The DNA for the CDR3 is TGTGCCAGTAGTATTCGAGGGCGGGCGAGCTCCTACAATGAGCAGTTCTTC. Translated: CASSIRGRASSYNEQFF. The variable domain in full, completed from reference TRBV19 and TRBJ2-1, reads DGGITQSPKYLFRKEGQNVTLSCEQNLNHDAMYWYRQDPGQGLRLIYYSQIVNDFQKGDIAEGYSVSREKKESFPLTVTSAQKNPTAFYLCASSIRGRASSYNEQFFGPGTRLTVL.